The clone carrying this TCR beta chain was detected ten times or more. Its antigen is undetermined. V was pared by 0 bases and J by 3 bases, with 12 bases between. Germline V gives CDR1 MNHEY, CDR2 SMNVEV (reference sequence). The CDR3 spans 16 residues. The entry originates in a study of neurological immune-mediated disorders. Study-wide results and limits: Levels of TCR clonal expansion peaked in HTLV-1-associated myelopathy and reached their lowest in multiple sclerosis, under those of healthy controls.

Volunteers at a blood bank in Maryland, USA, were the healthy controls. MiXCR was run by TCRdb on the 5' RACE reads, yielding one entry per CDR3 protein. The sample includes more than 75,000 distinct CDR3 sequences, 9% to 12% of them seen just once. This clonotype originated in a man in his forties in good health. Sequencing input: PBMCs. J is TRBJ2-1 and V is TRBV27; no reliable D call. CDR3 nucleotides: TGTGCCAGCAGTTTATCAGCTCCTTTGGACTACAATGAGCAGTTCTTC. Amino acids: CASSLSAPLDYNEQFF.